The 25 T cell receptor beta chains presented below share a single source sample, sequenced in a study of regulatory T cells in long-lasting Graves disease. Time point in this sample: persistent/refractory GD, antithyroid drugs over 5 years with positive TRAb. Extracted PBMC RNA gave rise to the TCR library. CDR3 regions were amplified by Arm-PCR using iRepertoire HTBI primers to build TCR beta libraries. One entry per CDR3 protein, called by TCRdb with MiXCR from the multiplex PCR reads. The profile shows 450,000 or so distinct CDR3 sequences, about 22% of them singletons. The sequencing used peripheral blood mononuclear cells (PBMCs), collected when the disease was refractory, from a patient treated with antithyroid drugs. These TCRs come from a female donor with Graves disease.

This clonotype was seen a handful of times. The rearrangement joins TRBV7-9 to TRBJ2-7; a possible D gene is TRBD1 (5 bases). V was clipped by 5 bases and J by 9 bases, with 17 bases between them. This CDR3 comprises 13 residues. Looked up from germline, CDR1 is SEHNR and CDR2 is FQNEAQ (reference sequence). In nucleotides, the CDR3 is TGTGCCAGCAGCCCCACAGGCCCCGCCGGGCAGTACTTC. Its protein is CASSPTGPAGQYF.

At least ten counts were recorded for this clonotype. This chain uses TRBV28 with TRBJ1-1, with 7 nucleotides matching TRBD1. The CDR3 contains 15 residues. The V and J ends lost 6 bases and 1 base, in that order; junction bases with no gene match: 8. Per the germline V gene, CDR1 is MDHEN and CDR2 is SYDVKM. CDR3 in DNA: TGTGCCAGCAGGGTACCAAACAGGGGGAACACTGAAGCTTTCTTT. Translating gives CASRVPNRGNTEAFF.

To note about this clonotype: A much larger clone differs from this one at a single base, so this may be a read error. V gene TRBV7-3 combines with J gene TRBJ2-7; tentative D call: TRBD1 (6 bases). This CDR3 is 12 amino acids long. The V and J ends lost 4 bases and 6 bases respectively, with 10 bases between them. Germline-derived CDR1 and CDR2 are SGHTA and FQGTGA. CDR3 nucleotide sequence: TGTGCCAGCAGCTCCAGGGACATCGAGCAGTACTTC. Amino acid sequence: CASSSRDIEQYF. Variable domain in full (rest from reference TRBV7-3 and TRBJ2-7): GAGVSQTPSNKVTEKGKYVELRCDPISGHTALYWYRQSLGQGPEFLIYFQGTGAADDSGLPNDRFFAVRPEGSVSTLKIQRTERGDSAVYLCASSSRDIEQYFGPGTRLTVT.

This chain links TRBV2 with TRBJ2-5; tentatively, D is TRBD2 (6 bases). Germline-derived CDR1 and CDR2 are SNHLY and FYNNEI. The V and J ends lost 6 bases and 5 bases respectively, with 19 bases between them. The CDR3 has 15 amino acids. This chain's CDR3 is CASSPGRSHGETQYF. Here the CDR3 DNA reads TGTGCCAGCAGCCCGGGGAGGAGTCATGGGGAGACCCAGTACTTC.

Concerning this clonotype: Mismatch with germline at one junction end may stem from a read error. The CDR3: CASSLKTAVNTGAFF. CDR3 nucleotides: TGTGCCAGCAGTTTAAAAACAGCCGTTAACACTGGAGCTTTCTTT. The chain has TRBV12-3 or TRBV12-4 and TRBJ1-1; D not resolved. This CDR3 has 15 amino acids.

Only a few counts were recorded for this clonotype. The chain employs TRBV6-1 and TRBJ2-1; TRBD2 might be the D (7 bases). CDR1 and CDR2 from the germline V gene are MNHNS and SASEGT. This CDR3 region has 12 residues. The ends were cut back, 7 bases at V and 9 bases at J, with 13 bases in the middle. For the CDR3, the DNA is TGTGCCAGCACGTCGAGGGGGGGTGAGCAGTTCTTC. It encodes CASTSRGGEQFF.

The V gene is TRBV6-1, the J gene TRBJ1-1, with D perhaps matching TRBD1 (5 bases). There are 14 residues in the CDR3. The ends were cut back, 4 bases at V and 5 bases at J, with 14 bases in the middle. CDR1 is MNHNS and CDR2 is SASEGT in the germline V gene. The CDR3 loop reads CASSGLGGNTEAFF. The CDR3 nucleotides read TGTGCCAGCAGTGGCCTCGGGGGGAATACTGAAGCTTTCTTT.

This clonotype has ten or more counts. The chain combines TRBV19 with TRBJ1-2; D is uncertain. The CDR3 has 14 amino acids. Trimming removed 0 bases at V and 0 bases at J, with 5 bases between. Looked up from germline, CDR1 is LNHDA and CDR2 is SQIVND (reference sequence). The chain's CDR3 is CASSIDPANYGYTF. The CDR3 DNA follows: TGTGCCAGTAGTATAGATCCAGCTAACTATGGCTACACCTTC.

This clonotype has a handful of counts. V is TRBV5-5 and J is TRBJ2-2; 14 nucleotides agree with TRBD2. V lost 4 bases, J lost 3 bases, and 8 bases stayed unmatched. Per the germline V gene, CDR1 is SGHKS and CDR2 is YYEKEE (reference sequence). This CDR3 has 18 amino acids. The CDR3 DNA reads TGTGCCAGCAGCCCGGGACTAGCGGGAGACCTTTACACCGGGGAGCTGTTTTTT. This gives the protein CASSPGLAGDLYTGELFF.

The chain joins TRBV28 to TRBJ2-7; TRBD1 might be the D (6 bases). Germline V CDR1 and CDR2: MDHEN, SYDVKM. Trimming removed 3 bases from V and 7 bases from J, with 13 bases in between. The CDR3 has 13 residues. The CDR3 DNA sequence: TGTGCCAGCAGTTTCGCAGGGGCGGAGGAGCAGTACTTC. Its protein is CASSFAGAEEQYF.

This clonotype was observed many times. The rearrangement links TRBV28 to TRBJ2-7; TRBD2 might be the D (5 bases). The CDR3 has 15 amino acids. The germline V and J ends were trimmed by 3 bases and 1 base, with 13 bases remaining between them. From germline, CDR1 is MDHEN and CDR2 SYDVKM. CDR3 amino acids: CASSLVNGLSYEQYF. The CDR3 bases are TGTGCCAGCAGTTTGGTCAACGGACTTTCCTACGAGCAGTACTTC.

There are a few counts of this clonotype. This chain joins TRBV19 and TRBJ2-3; tentative D call: TRBD2 (5 bases). The CDR3 is 16 amino acids. The germline V gene has CDR1 LNHDA and CDR2 SQIVND (reference sequence). Trimming cost V 0 bases and J 0 bases, with 10 bases left between them. CDR3 sequence: CASSIDWRGSTDTQYF. The CDR3 coding sequence is TGTGCCAGTAGTATAGATTGGCGAGGGAGCACAGATACGCAGTATTTT.

This clonotype was recorded at least ten times. V usage is TRBV12-3 or TRBV12-4 and J usage is TRBJ2-7; 7 bases fit TRBD2. This CDR3 comprises 14 residues. J gave up 5 bases and V 3 bases, and 7 bases lay outside the gene matches. CDR3 sequence reads: CASSFLGGVDEQYF. CDR3 bases: TGTGCCAGCAGTTTCTTGGGGGGGGTAGACGAGCAGTACTTC.

The chain has TRBV7-3 and TRBJ2-3; 9 bases are a match to TRBD2. Germline values: CDR1 SGHTA, CDR2 FQGTGA. The junction had 4 bases not matched to a gene; V was cut back by 1 base and J by 5 bases. The CDR3 covers 15 residues. CDR3 DNA: TGTGCCAGCAGCTTAAGCGGGAGGGCCGAAGATACGCAGTATTTT. This sequence encodes CASSLSGRAEDTQYF.

This clonotype has only a few counts. V usage is TRBV20-1 and J usage is TRBJ2-7; TRBD1 matches 11 bases. J was trimmed by 7 bases and V by 6 bases; bases with no gene match: 11. The CDR3 sequence is 14 residues long. CDR1 is DFQATT and CDR2 is SNEGSKA in the germline V gene (reference sequence). This chain's CDR3 is CSAKGQGDLREQYF. Written as DNA, the CDR3 is TGCAGTGCCAAGGGACAGGGGGATCTCCGGGAGCAGTACTTC.

The V gene is TRBV4-3, the J gene TRBJ1-6; the D is unclear. The CDR3 extends over 17 amino acids. Germline assignment: CDR1 LGHNA and CDR2 YSLEER. The V and J ends lost 6 bases and 0 bases respectively, with 15 bases between them. Here the CDR3 reads CASSPGGRSSYNSPLHF. The CDR3 region has the DNA TGCGCCAGCAGTCCCGGAGGGCGTAGCTCCTATAATTCACCCCTCCACTTT.

The table lists this clonotype with many counts. This rearrangement joins TRBV7-2 to TRBJ1-2; a weak D match, TRBD1 (5 bases). CDR1 is SGHTA and CDR2 is FQGNSA in the germline V gene. The CDR3 spans 14 residues. V gave up 4 bases and J gave up 3 bases, with 12 bases separating them. The chain's CDR3 is CASSYPTAHYGYTF. The CDR3 coding sequence is TGTGCCAGCAGCTACCCGACAGCGCACTATGGCTACACCTTC.

Many counts were recorded for this clonotype. The chain recombines TRBV6-1 with TRBJ2-7, with TRBD2 matching over 12 bases. The germline V gene has CDR1 MNHNS and CDR2 SASEGT. This CDR3 has 14 residues. Trimming took 5 bases from V and 3 from J; bases not matched to a gene: 2. CDR3: CASSRTSGNYEQYF. CDR3 in DNA: TGTGCCAGCAGTCGGACTAGCGGGAACTACGAGCAGTACTTC.

There are a few counts of this clonotype. The chain couples TRBV24-1 to TRBJ2-5, with 7 bases matching TRBD2. V dropped 1 base and J dropped 5; count of bases not matched to a gene: 6. The CDR3 is 15 residues long. Germline CDR1 KGHDR, CDR2 SFDVKD. CDR3 sequence (DNA): TGTGCCACCAGTGATTTTAGGCGGGAGAGCGAGACCCAGTACTTC. Protein: CATSDFRRESETQYF.

This clonotype was picked up many times. The V and J genes are TRBV28 and TRBJ2-6; no clear D. Germline lookup yields CDR1 MDHEN and CDR2 SYDVKM. The length of the CDR3 is 13 residues. Trimming removed 7 bases from V and 1 base from J, with 5 bases in between. The CDR3 sequence is CASNKSGANVLTF. The DNA of the CDR3 is TGTGCCAGCAACAAATCTGGGGCCAACGTCCTGACTTTC. Combining the CDR3 with reference TRBV28 and TRBJ2-6 gives the whole variable domain DVKVTQSSRYLVKRTGEKVFLECVQDMDHENMFWYRQDPGLGLRLIYFSYDVKMKEKGDIPEGYSVSREKKERFSLILESASTNQTSMYLCASNKSGANVLTFGAGSRLTVL.

CDR3 nucleotide sequence: TGTGCCAGCAGTTCCCGGCGGGGGGAAGTCAATGAGCAGTTCTTC. This gives the protein CASSSRRGEVNEQFF. This chain links TRBV6-2 or TRBV6-3 with TRBJ2-1, with 8 bases lining up with TRBD2. Germline loops: CDR1 MNHEY, CDR2 SVGEGT. Trimming removed 4 bases from V and 6 bases from J; junction bases left unmatched: 8. CDR3 size: 15 residues.

This rearrangement joins TRBV6-5 to TRBJ2-7; TRBD1 might be the D (5 bases). Trimming shortened V by 0 bases and J by 3 bases, and 9 bases separated the two germline ends. Germline V gene lookup returns CDR1 MNHEY and CDR2 SVGAGI. This CDR3 comprises 14 residues. The CDR3, as DNA: TGTGCCAGCAGTTACTCTTGGCAGGGCTACGAGCAGTACTTC. This gives the protein CASSYSWQGYEQYF.

The gene calls are TRBV7-2 and TRBJ2-7; TRBD1 matches at 10 bases. The V segment lost 5 bases and the J segment 6 bases; nucleotides outside the gene matches: 7. CDR3 length: 14 residues. Germline CDR1 is SGHTA and CDR2 is FQGNSA. The CDR3 nucleotides read TGTGCCAGCAGCCCGCCGACAGGGGGCGGCGAGCAGTACTTC. Protein product: CASSPPTGGGEQYF. The variable domain in full, completed from reference TRBV7-2 and TRBJ2-7, reads GAGVSQSPSNKVTEKGKDVELRCDPISGHTALYWYRQSLGQGLEFLIYFQGNSAPDKSGLPSDRFSAERTGGSVSTLTIQRTQQEDSAVYLCASSPPTGGGEQYFGPGTRLTVT.

This clonotype appeared many times. The rearrangement links TRBV28 to TRBJ2-2; D is ambiguous. Germline V gene lookup returns CDR1 MDHEN and CDR2 SYDVKM. Trimming stripped 3 bases from V and 2 bases from J, with 7 bases between. The CDR3 contains 14 residues. CDR3 DNA: TGTGCCAGCAGTTTTAACCCTAACACCGGGGAGCTGTTTTTT. Its protein is CASSFNPNTGELFF.

The V call is TRBV3-1, the J call TRBJ2-3, with unresolved D. Trimming removed 4 bases from V and 2 bases from J, with 10 bases in between. Looked up from germline, CDR1 is LGHDT and CDR2 is YNNKEL (reference sequence). This CDR3 comprises 14 residues. For the CDR3, the DNA is TGTGCCAGCAGCCCACAGCAAAACACAGATACGCAGTATTTT. It codes for CASSPQQNTDTQYF.